These 8 T cell receptor beta chains were all obtained from the same sample, sequenced in a study of OX40 agonist ivuxolimab in advanced cancers. Data came from immunoSEQ multiplex PCR; TCRdb stores just in-frame clones and leaves some out. The sample lists about 69,000 clones; roughly nine tenths were seen once. The source material was CD4+ or CD8+ T cells sorted from blood, sampled in a trial of the OX40 agonist ivuxolimab. The receptors come from an adult with an advanced solid tumor such as melanoma, head and neck, liver or kidney cancer.

This chain uses TRBV2 with TRBJ1-3; TRBD1 matches 8 bases. Germline-derived CDR1 and CDR2 are SNHLY and FYNNEI. This CDR3 comprises 14 residues. V shed 7 bases, J shed 4 bases, and the junction held 6 bases outside the gene matches. The CDR3 loop reads CASTETGAGNTIYF. The CDR3 DNA reads as TGTGCCAGCACCGAGACAGGGGCAGGAAACACCATATATTTT.

This chain joins TRBV19 and TRBJ1-2, with 8 bases matching TRBD1. Germline lookup yields CDR1 LNHDA and CDR2 SQIVND (reference sequence). There are 14 residues in the CDR3. The V and J ends lost 4 bases and 8 bases, in that order; junction bases with no gene match: 9. CDR3 sequence: CASSRDRTSGGYTF. The CDR3 DNA follows: TGTGCCAGTAGTAGGGACAGGACATCTGGCGGCTACACCTTC.

This clone was seen once. As DNA, the CDR3 is TGTGCCAGCAGCTTAAGTGTGGGACAGGGGTACGAGCAGTACTTC. Protein: CASSLSVGQGYEQYF. The gene calls are TRBV7-8 and TRBJ2-7, with 10 bases lining up with TRBD1. CDR1 is SGHVS and CDR2 is FQNEAQ in the germline V gene. The junction had 5 bases not matched to a gene; V was cut back by 2 bases and J by 4 bases. The CDR3 covers 15 residues.

This clone came up once. The chain joins TRBV6-5 to TRBJ2-4; 9 bases fit TRBD1. CDR3 length equals 15 residues. V trimming: 6 bases; J trimming: 2 bases; junction bases outside the gene matches: 5. CDR1 MNHEY and CDR2 SVGAGI come from the germline V gene. DNA for the CDR3: TGTGCCAGCAGGGGGACAGGGATGACCAAAAACATTCAGTACTTC. As protein: CASRGTGMTKNIQYF.

The V and J genes are TRBV7-3 and TRBJ2-1; D is unclear. Trimming removed 6 bases at V and 5 bases at J, with 11 bases between. The CDR3 covers 13 residues. CDR1 is SGHTA and CDR2 is FQGTGA in the germline V gene. The chain's CDR3 is CASSLGPNNEQFF. The CDR3, as DNA: TGTGCCAGCAGTCTCGGACCTAACAATGAGCAGTTCTTC.

This chain connects TRBV6-6 to TRBJ1-5; D is possibly TRBD1 (6 bases). In germline, CDR1 is MNHNY, CDR2 SVGAGI (reference sequence). The CDR3 consists of 14 residues. V lost 7 bases, J lost 1 base, and 11 bases lay in between. The CDR3 DNA reads as TGTGCCAGCACGCCCCAGGGGAGCAATCAGCCCCAGCATTTT. Its translation: CASTPQGSNQPQHF.

The chain carries TRBV19 and TRBJ2-1, with 7 bases fitting TRBD1. The trim removed 7 bases at V and 4 bases at J, leaving 10 bases unmatched. This CDR3 comprises 15 residues. Germline-derived CDR1 and CDR2 are LNHDA and SQIVND (reference sequence). The CDR3 here is CASNTEGQSYNEQFF. In DNA form, the CDR3 reads TGTGCCAGTAATACTGAGGGACAGTCTTACAATGAGCAGTTCTTC.

This sequence joins TRBV28 and TRBJ2-5; the D is unclear. CDR1 is MDHEN, CDR2 SYDVKM, per germline. The length of the CDR3 is 15 residues. Trimming stripped 2 bases from V and 1 base from J, with 11 bases between. CDR3 residues: CASSLQLPPQETQYF. The CDR3 region has the DNA TGTGCCAGCAGTTTACAATTGCCCCCCCAAGAGACCCAGTACTTC. The entire variable domain, with the rest obtained from reference TRBV28 and TRBJ2-5, is as follows: DVKVTQSSRYLVKRTGEKVFLECVQDMDHENMFWYRQDPGLGLRLIYFSYDVKMKEKGDIPEGYSVSREKKERFSLILESASTNQTSMYLCASSLQLPPQETQYFGPGTRLLVL.